This T cell receptor (beta chain) stems from a study of blood T cell repertoires in COVID-19. Study-level background: Italy, Spain and the United States were the sources of the convalescent and acute COVID-19 samples.

This clone has more than one count but fewer than ten. Original data processing: Reference gene primer amplification gave estimated nucleated cell counts. Sequenced by immunoSEQ multiplex PCR; TCRdb stores in-frame clones only, minus some. V, J and clone size were drawn from that table, and D and trimming were deduced from the DNA. In the table there are about 34,000 clones, approximately 83% of which are singletons. The CDR3 is 14 residues long. V was clipped by 7 bases and J by 8 bases, with 17 bases between them. Germline CDR1 reads MNHEY; CDR2 reads SVGAGI. This receptor was identified in a woman between 55 and 75 years old with active COVID-19. This rearrangement joins TRBV6-5 to TRBJ2-2; TRBD1 might be the D (6 bases). Sequencing used peripheral blood. CDR3 in DNA: TGTGCCAGCAATCCGGGACCCAGGGGAGGGGAGCTGTTTTTT. Its protein is CASNPGPRGGELFF.